This T cell receptor beta chain stems from a study of shared clonotypes between healthy human individuals. Findings and caveats of the study: The represented genetic and exposure-history diversity was limited by the small number of donors.

The count of this clone is one. As yet, its antigen is unknown. Each subset's genomic DNA was split evenly across several immunoSEQ plates. Data came from immunoSEQ multiplex PCR; TCRdb stores just in-frame clones and leaves some out. The sample gives about 1.1 million clones, about 72% of which show up once; 0.89% is in the top ten. The TCR originated in a man younger than 35 in good health. Some clones in this sample may be carry-over from other donors' samples. Sequencing was performed on memory CD4+ T cells from PBMCs. Documented subset: CD45RA-negative fraction.

CDR3: CASSVGQGLAGLNYEQYF. Written as DNA, the CDR3 is TGCGCCAGCAGCGTGGGGCAGGGACTAGCGGGACTTAACTACGAGCAGTACTTC. The gene calls are TRBV5-1 and TRBJ2-7, with 13 bases lining up with TRBD2. This CDR3 region has 18 residues. From germline, CDR1 is SGHRS and CDR2 YFSETQ. The V gene end was trimmed by 4 bases and the J gene end by 3 bases; junction bases not matched to a gene: 13.